The 14 T cell receptor beta chains reported below all come from one sample, sequenced in a study of blood T cell repertoires in COVID-19. Produced via immunoSEQ multiplex PCR; TCRdb's table is partial and in-frame only. The table lists tens of thousands of clones, 82% of them singletons. Material: peripheral blood. These receptors originate from a woman aged 70 to 79 with acute or convalescent COVID-19.

This sequence joins TRBV30 and TRBJ2-1; the D gene is possibly TRBD2 (6 bases). The ends were cut back, 1 base at V and 6 bases at J, with 19 bases in the middle. This CDR3 has 16 amino acids. The V gene's germline CDR1 is GTSNPN and CDR2 SVGIG (reference sequence). The CDR3 DNA is TGTGCCTGGAGTGGAGGCGGGGTCGCAGGGCTCAATGAGCAGTTCTTC. Amino acids: CAWSGGGVAGLNEQFF.

The chain employs TRBV11-2 and TRBJ1-5; TRBD1 is a possible D gene (5 bases). Trimming shortened V by 5 bases and J by 4 bases, and 12 bases separated the two germline ends. The CDR3 consists of 14 residues. The germline V gene encodes CDR1 SGHAT and CDR2 FQNNGV. The CDR3 coding sequence is TGTGCCAGCAGCATACAGCAGGGAAATCAGCCCCAGCATTTT. The encoded protein is CASSIQQGNQPQHF.

A few counts support this clone. This chain connects TRBV18 to TRBJ1-5, with D unresolved. There are 18 residues in the CDR3. Per germline, CDR1 KGHSH and CDR2 LQKENI. V lost 1 base and J 0 bases, leaving 16 bases between the germline ends. The CDR3 DNA sequence: TGTGCCAGCTCACCACGAGCACTCCAAGCGAATAGCAATCAGCCCCAGCATTTT. Translation: CASSPRALQANSNQPQHF.

This clone turned up a few times. V and J are TRBV7-9 and TRBJ2-1; weak D call: TRBD2 (5 bases). Germline-derived CDR1 and CDR2 are SEHNR and FQNEAQ (reference sequence). This CDR3 region has 14 residues. Trimming cost V 3 bases and J 10 bases, with 16 bases left between them. DNA for the CDR3: TGTGCCAGCAGCTTTGCCCGGGAATCGAGAGAGCAGTTCTTC. This codes for CASSFARESREQFF.

The chain employs TRBV28 and TRBJ1-3, with 7 nucleotides matching TRBD1. The V gene's germline CDR1 is MDHEN and CDR2 SYDVKM. CDR3 length equals 16 residues. With V trimmed by 3 bases and J by 0 bases, 5 bases remained unmatched. CDR3 sequence (DNA): TGTGCCAGCAGTTTGAGACAGGGCGGCTCTGGAAACACCATATATTTT. Amino acids: CASSLRQGGSGNTIYF.

This rearrangement joins TRBV11-2 to TRBJ1-1; D call uncertain. The V gene lost 5 bases and the J gene lost 6 bases, with 16 bases spanning the gap. This CDR3 is built from 14 residues. Germline CDR1 is SGHAT and CDR2 is FQNNGV. In nucleotides, the CDR3 is TGTGCCAGCAGCCCGGTGTGGTGGAGGGCTGAAGCTTTCTTT. It specifies CASSPVWWRAEAFF.

This clone was counted between two and nine times. The chain recombines TRBV7-9 with TRBJ2-7, with TRBD2 identical over 13 bases. Germline V gene lookup returns CDR1 SEHNR and CDR2 FQNEAQ (reference sequence). The junction had 3 bases not matched to a gene; V was cut back by 5 bases and J by 5 bases. The CDR3 has 14 residues. CDR3 residues: CASSAGLAGDEQYF. As DNA, the CDR3 is TGTGCCAGCAGCGCCGGACTAGCGGGAGACGAGCAGTACTTC.

The rearrangement links TRBV19 to TRBJ2-7; TRBD1 matches at 7 bases. The CDR3 runs 14 residues. Trimming removed 5 bases from V and 3 bases from J; junction bases left unmatched: 7. Germline V gene lookup returns CDR1 LNHDA and CDR2 SQIVND (reference sequence). Written as DNA, the CDR3 is TGTGCCAGTAGTTTAGGGACAGCCTTCTACGAGCAGTACTTC. This gives the protein CASSLGTAFYEQYF. The full variable domain, its missing parts supplied by reference TRBV19 and TRBJ2-7, is DGGITQSPKYLFRKEGQNVTLSCEQNLNHDAMYWYRQDPGQGLRLIYYSQIVNDFQKGDIAEGYSVSREKKESFPLTVTSAQKNPTAFYLCASSLGTAFYEQYFGPGTRLTVT.

The rearrangement joins TRBV10-2 to TRBJ1-1; D uncertain. The CDR3 is made up of 13 amino acids. CDR1 is WSHSY and CDR2 is SAAADI in the germline V gene. Trimming left V 4 bases short and J 0 bases short, with 6 bases between. The CDR3 DNA is TGCGCCAGCAGTGTATCCCTGAACACTGAAGCTTTCTTT. It specifies CASSVSLNTEAFF.

The chain employs TRBV7-9 and TRBJ2-7; TRBD2 matches at 8 bases. The junction had 8 bases not matched to a gene; V was cut back by 5 bases and J by 2 bases. Germline CDR1 and CDR2: SEHNR and FQNEAQ (reference sequence). The CDR3 spans 15 residues. This CDR3 is CASSNRLASTYEQYF. The DNA of the CDR3 is TGTGCCAGCAGCAACCGACTAGCGTCTACCTACGAGCAGTACTTC.

This chain links TRBV13 with TRBJ2-5; 9 bases are shared with TRBD2. Germline V gene lookup returns CDR1 PRHDT and CDR2 FYEKMQ (reference sequence). CDR3 length equals 14 residues. J lost 5 bases, V lost 5 bases, and 6 bases had no gene match. The CDR3 DNA is TGTGCCAGCAGCGGTAGCGGGAGAGGCGAGACCCAGTACTTC. It encodes CASSGSGRGETQYF.

The V gene is TRBV5-4, the J gene TRBJ2-1; D may be TRBD2 (7 bases). V lost 0 bases, J lost 4 bases, and 11 bases lay in between. Germline V lookup: CDR1 SGHNT, CDR2 YYREEE (reference sequence). This CDR3 spans 15 amino acids. The CDR3 DNA reads TGTGCCAGCAGCTTGGCGGGAGGACAGTACAATGAGCAGTTCTTC. Translation: CASSLAGGQYNEQFF.

The rearrangement uses TRBV6-5 and TRBJ1-4; D is uncertain. V lost 3 bases and J lost 6, with 11 bases in between. Per the germline V gene, CDR1 is MNHEY and CDR2 is SVGAGI. The CDR3 totals 14 residues. CDR3 coding DNA: TGTGCCAGCAGTTATGGGCCCGGGGATGAAAAACTGTTTTTT. Protein sequence: CASSYGPGDEKLFF.

V and J are TRBV19 and TRBJ1-4, with a possible D match to TRBD1 (6 bases). V was cut by 0 bases and J by 3 bases, with 8 bases left in between. Germline-derived CDR1 and CDR2 are LNHDA and SQIVND (reference sequence). The CDR3 length is 15 residues. The CDR3 DNA reads TGTGCCAGTAGTATAGAGGGGGGGCCTAATGAAAAACTGTTTTTT. Translating it yields CASSIEGGPNEKLFF.